These 17 T cell receptor beta chains were all obtained from the same sample, sequenced in a study of Graves' ophthalmopathy and Graves' hyperthyroidism. The study amplified TCR beta CDR3 regions using RNA transcripts. HTBI primers were used in a first-round RT-PCR, which preceded a second-round multiplex PCR. TCRdb reprocessed the multiplex PCR reads via MiXCR and lists one record per CDR3 protein. The sample includes more than 150,000 distinct CDR3 sequences, 30% to 45% seen only once; the top ten take approximately 5.5%. Sequencing was done on a sample of peripheral blood. All receptors come from a woman in her thirties or forties with Graves' ophthalmopathy.

This clonotype was observed a handful of times. The chain links TRBV28 to TRBJ2-7, with D possibly being TRBD2 (6 bases). Trimming removed 6 bases at V and 7 bases at J, with 19 bases between. CDR1 and CDR2 from the germline V gene are MDHEN and SYDVKM. The CDR3 covers 14 residues. In DNA form, the CDR3 reads TGTGCCAGCAGCCCGCCTGGGGGACTGAGGGAGCAGTACTTC. Translated, it gives CASSPPGGLREQYF.

This clonotype occurred many times. The J gene is TRBJ1-1, the V gene TRBV10-3, with D tentatively TRBD1 (5 bases). The V end was cut by 9 bases, the J end by 1 base, with 12 bases between. This CDR3 is built from 13 residues. Germline CDR1 reads ENHRY; CDR2 reads SYGVKD. The CDR3 DNA sequence: TGTGCCATAGCGGGGGAGGGGAACACTGAAGCTTTCTTT. Amino acid sequence: CAIAGEGNTEAFF.

This clonotype showed up many times. V is TRBV19 and J is TRBJ1-1; 8 nucleotides align to TRBD1. In germline, CDR1 is LNHDA, CDR2 SQIVND (reference sequence). Germline trimming cut 5 bases from V and 4 bases from J; bases unmatched to any gene: 9. The CDR3 extends over 15 amino acids. For the CDR3, the DNA is TGTGCCAGTAGTTCCATGAGGACAGGGTTCACTGAAGCTTTCTTT. It yields the protein CASSSMRTGFTEAFF.

This clonotype has a single count. The V and J genes are TRBV18 and TRBJ2-5, with unresolved D. V was clipped by 3 bases and J by 0 bases, with 11 bases between them. The CDR3 is 15 residues long. CDR1 and CDR2 (germline): KGHSH, LQKENI. The CDR3 spells CASSPLHTYQETQYF. CDR3 sequence (DNA): TGTGCCAGCTCACCTCTCCATACGTACCAAGAGACCCAGTACTTC.

CDR3 amino acids: CASSTLEERGEQYF. The CDR3 DNA reads TGTGCCAGCAGCACCCTAGAGGAGCGGGGCGAGCAGTACTTC. This rearrangement joins TRBV9 to TRBJ2-7, with 7 bases lining up with TRBD2. Germline CDR1 reads SGDLS; CDR2 reads YYNGEE. V was pared by 4 bases and J by 6 bases, with 10 bases of the junction left unmatched. This CDR3 has 14 residues.

V and J are TRBV28 and TRBJ1-5, with TRBD1 matching 8 bases. The germline CDR1 and CDR2 sequences are MDHEN and SYDVKM. The CDR3 spans 16 residues. Unmatched junction bases numbered 12, after V lost 5 bases and J lost 6 bases. In DNA, the CDR3 is TGTGCCAGCAGTGTAGCCCGACTACAGGGGGGTCAGCCCCAGCATTTT. As protein: CASSVARLQGGQPQHF. The full variable domain, completed using reference TRBV28 and TRBJ1-5, is DVKVTQSSRYLVKRTGEKVFLECVQDMDHENMFWYRQDPGLGLRLIYFSYDVKMKEKGDIPEGYSVSREKKERFSLILESASTNQTSMYLCASSVARLQGGQPQHFGDGTRLSIL.

The V call is TRBV28, the J call TRBJ1-2; TRBD1 matches at 8 bases. The CDR3 has 12 amino acids. The germline CDR1 and CDR2 sequences are MDHEN and SYDVKM. Unmatched junction bases numbered 4, after V lost 6 bases and J lost 7 bases. CDR3: CASRSGQGGYTF. Written as DNA, the CDR3 is TGTGCCAGCAGAAGCGGACAGGGTGGCTACACCTTC.

This clonotype has at least ten counts. The chain combines TRBV11-2 with TRBJ1-6; D possibly corresponds to TRBD1 (6 bases). Germline CDR1 reads SGHAT; CDR2 reads FQNNGV. Trimming removed 6 bases from V and 8 bases from J, with 8 bases in between. This CDR3 is built from 12 residues. The CDR3, as DNA: TGTGCCAGCAGATACAGGGATTCACCCCTCCACTTT. Protein sequence: CASRYRDSPLHF. Supplemented by reference TRBV11-2 and TRBJ1-6, the full variable domain reads EAGVAQSPRYKIIEKRQSVAFWCNPISGHATLYWYQQILGQGPKLLIQFQNNGVVDDSQLPKDRFSAERLKGVDSTLKIQPAKLEDSAVYLCASRYRDSPLHFGNGTRLTVT.

Regarding this clonotype: A junction boundary mismatches the germline segment, possibly from a read error. This chain uses TRBV12-3 or TRBV12-4 with TRBJ2-5; no firm D call. The CDR3 length is 12 residues. The CDR3 coding sequence is TGTGCCAGCAGTTTAGACCGAGAGACCCATTACTTC. It codes for CASSLDRETHYF.

V gene TRBV6-1 combines with J gene TRBJ2-7, with TRBD1 as a possible D gene (6 bases). Germline lookup yields CDR1 MNHNS and CDR2 SASEGT. V was clipped by 4 bases and J by 4 bases, with 17 bases between them. This CDR3 spans 15 amino acids. Here the CDR3 DNA reads TGTGCCAGCAGTGTCGATGCAGGACAGACATACGAGCAGTACTTC. It encodes CASSVDAGQTYEQYF.

This clonotype was recorded at least ten times. V and J are TRBV11-2 and TRBJ2-5, with D tentatively TRBD2 (5 bases). Germline lookup yields CDR1 SGHAT and CDR2 FQNNGV. The CDR3 runs 14 residues. The V gene lost 2 bases and the J gene lost 2 bases, with 9 bases spanning the gap. CDR3 in DNA: TGTGCCAGCAGCTTATTAACGGGACAAGAGACCCAGTACTTC. This codes for CASSLLTGQETQYF.

Here the CDR3 reads CASAGRLTYEQYF. The CDR3 nucleotides are TGTGCCAGCGCCGGCCGACTTACCTACGAGCAGTACTTC. V usage is TRBV6-2 or TRBV6-3 and J usage is TRBJ2-7, with D unclear. Germline V gene data show CDR1 as MNHEY and CDR2 as SVGEGT. The CDR3 runs to 13 residues. With 8 bases removed from V and 2 bases from J, the gap between germline ends came to 13 bases.

In this sample, this clonotype turned up many times. This chain joins TRBV30 and TRBJ1-5, with D possibly matching TRBD1 (6 bases). Trimming removed 5 bases from V and 2 bases from J, with 13 bases in between. There are 14 residues in the CDR3. Per germline, CDR1 GTSNPN and CDR2 SVGIG (reference sequence). The CDR3 spells CAWQQTGRNQPQHF. For the CDR3, the DNA is TGTGCCTGGCAACAGACAGGTCGCAATCAGCCCCAGCATTTT.

The chain uses TRBV28 and TRBJ2-5; tentatively, D is TRBD1 (5 bases). The CDR3 consists of 14 residues. V lost 3 bases and J lost 3, with 11 bases in between. Per germline, CDR1 MDHEN and CDR2 SYDVKM. For the CDR3, the DNA is TGTGCCAGCAGTTTCCATGACAGAAAAGAGACCCAGTACTTC. This gives the protein CASSFHDRKETQYF.

This clonotype has a handful of counts. The chain carries TRBV6-5 and TRBJ1-2, with D perhaps matching TRBD1 (5 bases). Germline CDR1 is MNHEY and CDR2 is SVGAGI. Trimming stripped 3 bases from V and 1 base from J, with 15 bases between. The length of the CDR3 is 16 residues. The CDR3 is CASSYAPPGINYGYTF. The CDR3 nucleotides are TGTGCCAGCAGTTATGCCCCCCCAGGGATTAACTATGGCTACACCTTC.

The chain has TRBV6-2 or TRBV6-3 and TRBJ2-7; TRBD2 might be the D (5 bases). The CDR3 runs to 13 residues. Germline V gives CDR1 MNHEY, CDR2 SVGEGT. V was trimmed by 0 bases and J by 11 bases, leaving 14 bases between them. CDR3 bases: TGTGCCAGCAGTTACTCGAGTCGGGAAACAAAGTACTTC. Translated, it gives CASSYSSRETKYF.

In this sample, this clonotype turned up many times. The chain is built from TRBV5-1 and TRBJ2-5; D is perhaps TRBD2 (5 bases). This CDR3 region has 16 residues. V was shortened by 0 bases and J by 4 bases, with 16 bases between the two germline ends. Germline assignment: CDR1 SGHRS and CDR2 YFSETQ. The CDR3: CASSLAWRRAGETQYF. The CDR3, as DNA: TGCGCCAGCAGCTTGGCCTGGAGACGGGCGGGAGAGACCCAGTACTTC.